A selection of T cell receptor beta chains follows, all from one sample in a study of CD8+CD57+ T cells in acquired aplastic anemia. TCRdb re-called the reads through MiXCR, storing one row per CDR3 protein. The sample contains 150,000 to 200,000 distinct CDR3 sequences, 45% to 55% of which appear only once. Sequenced input: sorted CD4+, CD8+, or CD8+CD57+ T cells (not recorded which) from PBMCs. The receptor set was obtained from a human donor with aplastic anemia. Each CDR3 is given with its conserved first and last residue. The D gene is left open where the match is weak. Size values are once, few and many counts, or a class for expanded clones, and some rows have none.

j_call: TRBJ1-1; d_call: NA; v_call: TRBV20-1; clone_size: NA; cdr3_length: 14; cdr3_aa: CSADPGQLNTEAFF; cdr3_nt: TGCAGTGCGGATCCCGGACAGCTGAACACTGAAGCTTTCTTT
j_call: TRBJ2-3; d_call: NA; v_call: TRBV10-1; clone_size: NA; cdr3_length: 17; cdr3_aa: CASSESIRQLSNQPQYF; cdr3_nt: TGCGCCAGCAGTGAGTCAATAAGGCAGCTTAGCAATCAGCCCCAGTATTTT
j_call: TRBJ1-5; d_call: NA; v_call: TRBV19; clone_size: NA; cdr3_length: 14; cdr3_aa: CASSSQGSYQPQHF; cdr3_nt: TGTGCCAGTAGTTCCCAGGGGTCTTATCAGCCCCAGCATTTT
j_call: TRBJ2-7; d_call: TRBD2; v_call: TRBV20-1; clone_size: many; cdr3_length: 14; cdr3_aa: CSARGTSFDSEQYF; cdr3_nt: TGCAGTGCTCGGGGGACTAGCTTCGATAGCGAGCAGTACTTC
j_call: TRBJ2-2; d_call: NA; v_call: TRBV15; clone_size: NA; cdr3_length: 16; cdr3_aa: CATSRIPQEWTGELFF; cdr3_nt: TGTGCCACCAGCAGAATACCCCAGGAGTGGACCGGGGAGCTGTTTTTT
j_call: TRBJ2-5; d_call: NA; v_call: TRBV10-3; clone_size: NA; cdr3_length: 14; cdr3_aa: CAIRGVQGGETQYF; cdr3_nt: TGTGCCATCAGAGGGGTCCAGGGGGGAGAGACCCAGTACTTC
j_call: TRBJ2-3; d_call: TRBD2; v_call: TRBV11-1; clone_size: NA; cdr3_length: 15; cdr3_aa: CASSLEAGAADTQYF; cdr3_nt: TGTGCCAGCAGCTTAGAAGCGGGGGCCGCGGATACGCAGTATTTT
j_call: TRBJ1-6; d_call: NA; v_call: TRBV25-1; clone_size: few; cdr3_length: 16; cdr3_aa: CASRAGAATGNSPLHF; cdr3_nt: TGTGCCAGCAGGGCCGGGGCAGCCACCGGTAATTCACCCCTCCACTTT
j_call: TRBJ2-5; d_call: TRBD2; v_call: TRBV19; clone_size: many; cdr3_length: 17; cdr3_aa: CASSLRTLAGVGETQYF; cdr3_nt: TGTGCCAGTAGTCTCCGAACTCTAGCGGGAGTAGGGGAGACCCAGTACTTC
j_call: TRBJ2-7; d_call: NA; v_call: TRBV5-1; clone_size: many; cdr3_length: 14; cdr3_aa: CASSPAAGKDEQYF; cdr3_nt: TGCGCCAGCAGCCCCGCTGCGGGGAAGGACGAGCAGTACTTC
j_call: TRBJ2-1; d_call: NA; v_call: TRBV2; clone_size: NA; cdr3_length: 15; cdr3_aa: CASSERGPLGDEQFF; cdr3_nt: TGTGCCAGCAGTGAACGGGGACCCCTCGGGGATGAGCAGTTCTTC
j_call: TRBJ1-2; d_call: NA; v_call: TRBV5-4; clone_size: many; cdr3_length: 15; cdr3_aa: CASSLVGGANYGYTF; cdr3_nt: TGTGCCAGCAGCTTGGTCGGAGGAGCTAACTATGGCTACACCTTC
j_call: TRBJ1-6; d_call: NA; v_call: TRBV6-1; clone_size: many; cdr3_length: 14; cdr3_aa: CATGVSSYNSPLHF; cdr3_nt: TGTGCCACGGGCGTCAGCTCCTATAATTCACCCCTCCACTTT
j_call: TRBJ1-1; d_call: NA; v_call: TRBV25-1; clone_size: NA; cdr3_length: 13; cdr3_aa: CASSGDSRAEAFF; cdr3_nt: TGTGCCAGCAGTGGCGACAGCCGGGCTGAAGCTTTCTTT
j_call: TRBJ1-2; d_call: NA; v_call: TRBV12-3/TRBV12-4; clone_size: many; cdr3_length: 13; cdr3_aa: CASSPLSGYGYTF; cdr3_nt: TGTGCCAGCAGCCCACTTTCGGGCTATGGCTACACCTTC
j_call: TRBJ2-3; d_call: TRBD1; v_call: TRBV20-1; clone_size: NA; cdr3_length: 12; cdr3_aa: CSAGLGQGTQYF; cdr3_nt: TGCAGTGCCGGATTGGGACAGGGGACGCAGTATTTT
j_call: TRBJ1-2; d_call: NA; v_call: TRBV10-3; clone_size: few; cdr3_length: 13; cdr3_aa: CAISERGAVGYTF; cdr3_nt: TGTGCCATCAGTGAGCGCGGGGCTGTAGGCTACACCTTC
j_call: TRBJ1-2; d_call: NA; v_call: TRBV25-1; clone_size: NA; cdr3_length: 14; cdr3_aa: CASSDYMGAYGYTF; cdr3_nt: TGTGCCAGCAGTGACTACATGGGGGCCTATGGCTACACCTTC
j_call: TRBJ1-5; d_call: NA; v_call: TRBV19; clone_size: NA; cdr3_length: 15; cdr3_aa: CASSMISGARQPQHF; cdr3_nt: TGTGCCAGTAGTATGATCTCAGGGGCTCGTCAGCCCCAGCATTTT
j_call: TRBJ1-1; d_call: TRBD1; v_call: TRBV2; clone_size: NA; cdr3_length: 13; cdr3_aa: CASEGQLNTEAFF; cdr3_nt: TGTGCCAGCGAGGGACAGCTGAACACTGAAGCTTTCTTT
j_call: TRBJ1-3; d_call: NA; v_call: TRBV6-5; clone_size: NA; cdr3_length: 16; cdr3_aa: CASSSTGRVTGNTIYF; cdr3_nt: TGTGCCAGCAGTTCCACGGGCAGGGTTACTGGAAACACCATATATTTT
j_call: TRBJ2-3; d_call: TRBD2; v_call: TRBV10-3; clone_size: NA; cdr3_length: 16; cdr3_aa: CATSEAGGSATDTQYF; cdr3_nt: TGTGCCACCTCGGAAGCGGGGGGTTCCGCCACAGATACGCAGTATTTT
j_call: TRBJ1-3; d_call: NA; v_call: TRBV20-1; clone_size: many; cdr3_length: 13; cdr3_aa: CSAPTDSGNTIYF; cdr3_nt: TGCAGTGCGCCGACCGACTCTGGAAACACCATATATTTT